The rows below give T cell receptor beta chains drawn from one sample of a study of CD8+ T cells in alopecia areata. This table comes from immunoSEQ multiplex PCR, and its TCRdb copy is limited to in-frame clones, with some not included. The sample comprises under 250,000 clones, 50% to 60% of which are singletons, and roughly 0.47% rests with the top ten. This material consisted of CD4+ T cells sorted from blood, taken at week 0. Source of these receptors: a human donor with alopecia areata. Both conserved end residues are part of each CDR3. D genes are given only for firm matches. Some rows have no size entry. The others give once, few or many, or a class for an expanded clone.

abundance: NA; d_gene: TRBD1; v_gene: TRBV4-1; j_gene: TRBJ2-5; CDR3aa: CASSQGLARDRGNTQYF; CDR3nt: TGCGCCAGCAGCCAAGGTTTAGCCCGGGACAGGGGTAACACCCAGTACTTC
abundance: few; d_gene: NA; v_gene: TRBV19; j_gene: TRBJ1-3; CDR3aa: CASSIKRTGSGNTIYF; CDR3nt: TGTGCCAGTAGTATTAAGAGAACAGGCTCTGGAAACACCATATATTTT
abundance: NA; d_gene: TRBD1; v_gene: TRBV30; j_gene: TRBJ1-5; CDR3aa: CTGQGGQPQHF; CDR3nt: TGCACGGGACAGGGGGGTCAGCCCCAGCATTTT
abundance: NA; d_gene: NA; v_gene: TRBV5-5; j_gene: TRBJ2-1; CDR3aa: CASSLQDNSYNEQFF; CDR3nt: TGTGCCAGCAGCTTACAAGACAACTCCTACAATGAGCAGTTCTTC
abundance: NA; d_gene: TRBD2; v_gene: TRBV27; j_gene: TRBJ2-5; CDR3aa: CASSFFAGGPGETQYF; CDR3nt: TGTGCCAGCAGTTTCTTTGCGGGAGGGCCTGGAGAGACCCAGTACTTC
abundance: many; d_gene: TRBD1; v_gene: TRBV7-9; j_gene: TRBJ1-1; CDR3aa: CASSTYRGNTEAFF; CDR3nt: TGTGCCAGCAGCACCTACAGGGGAAACACTGAAGCTTTCTTT
abundance: NA; d_gene: NA; v_gene: TRBV29-1; j_gene: TRBJ2-3; CDR3aa: CSVLNEGASTDTQYF; CDR3nt: TGCAGCGTTCTAAATGAAGGTGCTAGCACAGATACGCAGTATTTT
abundance: NA; d_gene: TRBD1; v_gene: TRBV6-5; j_gene: TRBJ1-2; CDR3aa: CASSYSKGQLYGYTF; CDR3nt: TGTGCCAGCAGTTACTCGAAGGGACAGCTTTATGGCTACACCTTC
abundance: NA; d_gene: TRBD1; v_gene: TRBV19; j_gene: TRBJ2-7; CDR3aa: CASSRQGGYEQYF; CDR3nt: TGTGCCAGTAGCCGACAGGGGGGCTACGAGCAGTACTTC
abundance: NA; d_gene: TRBD1; v_gene: TRBV4-1; j_gene: TRBJ1-2; CDR3aa: CASSHPRDRDYGYTF; CDR3nt: TGCGCCAGCAGCCACCCCAGGGACAGGGACTATGGCTACACCTTC
abundance: NA; d_gene: TRBD2; v_gene: TRBV4-1; j_gene: TRBJ2-1; CDR3aa: CASSQSRTSATYNEQFF; CDR3nt: TGCGCCAGCAGCCAATCCCGGACTAGCGCCACCTACAATGAGCAGTTCTTC
abundance: NA; d_gene: TRBD2; v_gene: TRBV5-1; j_gene: TRBJ2-3; CDR3aa: CASSRRTSGTDTQYF; CDR3nt: TGCGCCAGCAGCAGAAGGACTAGCGGCACAGATACGCAGTATTTT
abundance: NA; d_gene: TRBD2; v_gene: TRBV30; j_gene: TRBJ2-1; CDR3aa: CAWSASGGLPYNEQFF; CDR3nt: TGTGCCTGGAGTGCATCGGGGGGGCTCCCCTACAATGAGCAGTTCTTC
abundance: once; d_gene: TRBD2; v_gene: TRBV30; j_gene: TRBJ2-3; CDR3aa: CAWGTSRDTQYF; CDR3nt: TGTGCCTGGGGGACTAGTCGGGATACGCAGTATTTT
abundance: NA; d_gene: TRBD1; v_gene: TRBV7-9; j_gene: TRBJ1-4; CDR3aa: CASSSSGGEKLFF; CDR3nt: TGTGCCAGCAGCTCTTCAGGGGGAGAAAAACTGTTTTTT
abundance: NA; d_gene: NA; v_gene: TRBV6-1; j_gene: TRBJ2-7; CDR3aa: CASSRQSRQYF; CDR3nt: TGTGCCAGCAGTAGACAGTCCCGGCAGTACTTC
abundance: NA; d_gene: TRBD1; v_gene: TRBV18; j_gene: TRBJ2-7; CDR3aa: CASSPDARGPVEQYF; CDR3nt: TGTGCCAGCTCACCGGATGCCAGGGGGCCCGTCGAGCAGTACTTC
abundance: few; d_gene: NA; v_gene: TRBV11-2; j_gene: TRBJ1-1; CDR3aa: CASSPETGFKNTEAFF; CDR3nt: TGTGCCAGCAGCCCCGAAACAGGGTTTAAGAACACTGAAGCTTTCTTT
abundance: NA; d_gene: NA; v_gene: TRBV30; j_gene: TRBJ1-3; CDR3aa: CAWSVQVSSGNTIYF; CDR3nt: TGTGCCTGGAGTGTACAGGTTAGCTCTGGAAACACCATATATTTT
abundance: NA; d_gene: NA; v_gene: TRBV30; j_gene: TRBJ1-2; CDR3aa: CAWATDNYGYTF; CDR3nt: TGTGCCTGGGCGACAGATAACTATGGCTACACCTTC
abundance: NA; d_gene: TRBD1; v_gene: TRBV14; j_gene: TRBJ1-2; CDR3aa: CASSPTGKYGYTF; CDR3nt: TGTGCCAGCAGCCCGACAGGGAAGTATGGCTACACCTTC
abundance: NA; d_gene: NA; v_gene: TRBV29-1; j_gene: TRBJ2-7; CDR3aa: CSVGVTYEQYF; CDR3nt: TGCAGCGTTGGGGTTACCTACGAGCAGTACTTC
abundance: NA; d_gene: NA; v_gene: TRBV7-9; j_gene: TRBJ1-5; CDR3aa: CASSLGRGPNQPQHF; CDR3nt: TGTGCCAGCAGCTTAGGTAGAGGGCCTAATCAGCCCCAGCATTTT
abundance: NA; d_gene: TRBD1; v_gene: TRBV29-1; j_gene: TRBJ2-7; CDR3aa: CSVRDRGLGPYEQYF; CDR3nt: TGCAGCGTCCGGGACAGGGGGCTCGGCCCCTACGAGCAGTACTTC
abundance: NA; d_gene: TRBD2; v_gene: TRBV4-1; j_gene: TRBJ2-1; CDR3aa: CASSQVDLGLAGTNEQFF; CDR3nt: TGCGCCAGCAGCCAAGTTGACTTAGGACTAGCGGGTACCAATGAGCAGTTCTTC
abundance: NA; d_gene: TRBD1; v_gene: TRBV30; j_gene: TRBJ1-1; CDR3aa: CAENRGGTEAFF; CDR3nt: TGTGCCGAAAACAGGGGGGGCACTGAAGCTTTCTTT
abundance: NA; d_gene: TRBD1; v_gene: TRBV7-9; j_gene: TRBJ2-1; CDR3aa: CASSLAPGTANEQFF; CDR3nt: TGTGCCAGCAGCTTAGCCCCCGGGACAGCGAATGAGCAGTTCTTC